A single sample gave rise to the 16 T cell receptor beta chains below, sequenced in a study of cytomegalovirus exposure and HLA in healthy donors. It was with 60 Vbeta and 13 Jbeta primers that the PCR ran. Sequenced by immunoSEQ multiplex PCR; TCRdb stores in-frame clones only, minus some. In the table there are about 120,000 clones, around four fifths of which are singletons. Source material: PBMCs. The receptors here all came from a man aged 40-55 years in good health and CMV-seronegative.

V and J are TRBV28 and TRBJ1-2, with a possible D match to TRBD1 (5 bases). From germline, CDR1 is MDHEN and CDR2 SYDVKM. Trimming removed 6 bases from V and 4 bases from J, with 9 bases in between. The CDR3 loop spans 12 amino acids. The CDR3 loop is CASRQGSYGYTF. In DNA, the CDR3 is TGTGCCAGCAGGCAGGGCTCCTATGGCTACACCTTC.

V usage is TRBV7-2 and J usage is TRBJ2-7; TRBD2 matches 7 bases. CDR1 is SGHTA, CDR2 FQGNSA, per germline. Trimming cost V 8 bases and J 3 bases; bases outside gene matches: 7. CDR3 length equals 13 residues. CDR3 loop: CASGGSGLYEQYF. CDR3 sequence (DNA): TGTGCCAGCGGGGGTAGCGGGCTCTACGAGCAGTACTTC. The variable domain in full, completed from reference TRBV7-2 and TRBJ2-7, reads GAGVSQSPSNKVTEKGKDVELRCDPISGHTALYWYRQSLGQGLEFLIYFQGNSAPDKSGLPSDRFSAERTGGSVSTLTIQRTQQEDSAVYLCASGGSGLYEQYFGPGTRLTVT.

The rearrangement joins TRBV2 to TRBJ2-5, with D perhaps matching TRBD1 (5 bases). Trimming took off 7 bases at V and 5 bases at J, with 14 bases between the two ends. Germline values: CDR1 SNHLY, CDR2 FYNNEI. The CDR3 has 13 residues. The CDR3 reads CASMLGAAETQYF. The CDR3 nucleotides are TGTGCCAGCATGTTAGGGGCGGCGGAGACCCAGTACTTC.

The chain employs TRBV6-5 and TRBJ2-3; 7 bases line up with TRBD1. The CDR3 loop spans 16 amino acids. Unmatched junction bases numbered 9, after V lost 2 bases and J lost 4 bases. The germline gives CDR1 MNHEY, CDR2 SVGAGI. The CDR3 here is CASSYRQGLGADTQYF. The CDR3 nucleotides are TGTGCCAGCAGTTACCGACAGGGTCTCGGGGCAGATACGCAGTATTTT.

V is TRBV10-3 and J is TRBJ1-5; the match to TRBD1 covers 10 bases. This CDR3 has 14 residues. V lost 6 bases, J lost 4 bases, and 3 bases stayed unmatched. CDR1 is ENHRY and CDR2 is SYGVKD in the germline V gene. CDR3 residues: CAIRGQGLNQPQHF. DNA for the CDR3: TGTGCCATCAGGGGACAGGGGTTGAATCAGCCCCAGCATTTT.

The V gene is TRBV28, the J gene TRBJ2-7, with a possible D match to TRBD2 (5 bases). Germline assignment: CDR1 MDHEN and CDR2 SYDVKM. This CDR3 is 15 amino acids long. The ends were cut back, 3 bases at V and 3 bases at J, with 15 bases in the middle. CDR3 nucleotide sequence: TGTGCCAGCAGTTTGCCTGGACTTCTTATCTACGAGCAGTACTTC. It is translated as CASSLPGLLIYEQYF.

This clone is a singleton in its sample. The chain uses TRBV7-6 and TRBJ1-1; 8 bases are a match to TRBD1. The V gene end was trimmed by 5 bases and the J gene end by 5 bases; junction bases not matched to a gene: 16. Germline V gene lookup returns CDR1 SGHVS and CDR2 FNYEAQ. This CDR3 spans 17 amino acids. The CDR3 DNA reads TGTGCCAGCAGCACTCAGGGGACAGGCTTTCGTAGGACTGAAGCTTTCTTT. Translated, it gives CASSTQGTGFRRTEAFF.

V and J are TRBV6-6 and TRBJ1-1; 8 nucleotides align to TRBD1. CDR3 length: 12 residues. V lost 7 bases and J lost 9; bases outside the gene matches: 7. Per the germline V gene, CDR1 is MNHNY and CDR2 is SVGAGI (reference sequence). The CDR3 bases are TGTGCCAGCAAACCGACAGGGGCGCAAGCTTTCTTT. Its protein product is CASKPTGAQAFF.

The chain carries TRBV5-4 and TRBJ2-7; unclear D gene. Trimming left V 3 bases short and J 2 bases short, with 12 bases between. Germline V gives CDR1 SGHNT, CDR2 YYREEE (reference sequence). CDR3 length: 14 residues. CDR3 loop: CASSSPRSTYEQYF. The CDR3 DNA is TGTGCCAGCAGCTCCCCCCGGTCCACCTACGAGCAGTACTTC.

In this sample, this clone turned up once. The chain has TRBV4-3 and TRBJ2-7, with 11 bases aligning to TRBD2. CDR1 LGHNA and CDR2 YSLEER come from the germline V gene. This CDR3 is 15 amino acids long. Trimming removed 4 bases from V and 3 bases from J; junction bases left unmatched: 5. CDR3 protein: CASSRQTSGNYEQYF. Here the CDR3 DNA reads TGCGCCAGCAGCCGACAGACTAGCGGGAACTACGAGCAGTACTTC.

Comments on this clone: Since the CDR3 does not end with the conserved phenylalanine or tryptophan, this likely comes from a read error. The gene calls are TRBV28 and TRBJ2-3; 7 bases match TRBD2. The length of the CDR3 is 12 residues. Germline V gives CDR1 MDHEN, CDR2 SYDVKM. V lost 5 bases, J lost 4 bases, and 0 bases stayed unmatched. CDR3 loop: CASSTSADTQYL. The CDR3 bases are TGTGCCAGCAGTACTAGCGCAGATACGCAGTATCTT.

V and J are TRBV7-9 and TRBJ2-1, with TRBD1 identical over 8 bases. The junction had 1 base not matched to a gene; V was cut back by 3 bases and J by 6 bases. Germline V gene data show CDR1 as SEHNR and CDR2 as FQNEAQ (reference sequence). CDR3 size: 13 residues. CDR3 DNA: TGTGCCAGCAGCTTTACAGGGGGCAATGAGCAGTTCTTC. Its protein is CASSFTGGNEQFF.

V and J are TRBV7-2 and TRBJ1-5; D not certain. Germline lookup yields CDR1 SGHTA and CDR2 FQGNSA. This CDR3 is 15 amino acids long. V lost 2 bases to trimming and J lost 6 bases, with 14 bases between them. DNA for the CDR3: TGTGCCAGCAGCTTAAACAACAGATTACGTCAGCCCCAGCATTTT. The encoded protein is CASSLNNRLRQPQHF. The full variable domain, in which reference TRBV7-2 and TRBJ1-5 provide the parts outside the CDR3, is GAGVSQSPSNKVTEKGKDVELRCDPISGHTALYWYRQSLGQGLEFLIYFQGNSAPDKSGLPSDRFSAERTGGSVSTLTIQRTQQEDSAVYLCASSLNNRLRQPQHFGDGTRLSIL.

J is TRBJ2-5 and V is TRBV27, with 7 nucleotides matching TRBD1. The J call may be incorrect, as the DNA end agrees better with TRBJ2-7. Germline V gives CDR1 MNHEY, CDR2 SMNVEV (reference sequence). The CDR3 totals 14 residues. CDR3 DNA sequence: TGTGCCAGCAGCCCACGCCGGGACAGCTACGAGCAGTACTTC. Translated, it gives CASSPRRDSYEQYF.

This chain joins TRBV18 and TRBJ2-3; 8 bases are a match to TRBD1. The V gene's germline CDR1 is KGHSH and CDR2 LQKENI. The trim removed 3 bases at V and 4 bases at J, leaving 6 bases unmatched. This CDR3 has 15 residues. The CDR3 sequence: CASSPTGAQADTQYF. The CDR3, as DNA: TGTGCCAGCTCACCGACAGGGGCGCAGGCAGATACGCAGTATTTT. The entire variable domain, with the rest obtained from reference TRBV18 and TRBJ2-3, is as follows: NAGVMQNPRHLVRRRGQEARLRCSPMKGHSHVYWYRQLPEEGLKFMVYLQKENIIDESGMPKERFSAEFPKEGPSILRIQQVVRGDSAAYFCASSPTGAQADTQYFGPGTRLTVL.

V is TRBV6-5 and J is TRBJ1-1; the match to TRBD1 covers 9 bases. The germline V gene encodes CDR1 MNHEY and CDR2 SVGAGI. This CDR3 has 14 residues. The V and J ends lost 6 bases and 3 bases, in that order; junction bases with no gene match: 5. CDR3 DNA sequence: TGTGCCAGCAGGGGACAGGGTTGGGACACTGAAGCTTTCTTT. Its protein product is CASRGQGWDTEAFF.